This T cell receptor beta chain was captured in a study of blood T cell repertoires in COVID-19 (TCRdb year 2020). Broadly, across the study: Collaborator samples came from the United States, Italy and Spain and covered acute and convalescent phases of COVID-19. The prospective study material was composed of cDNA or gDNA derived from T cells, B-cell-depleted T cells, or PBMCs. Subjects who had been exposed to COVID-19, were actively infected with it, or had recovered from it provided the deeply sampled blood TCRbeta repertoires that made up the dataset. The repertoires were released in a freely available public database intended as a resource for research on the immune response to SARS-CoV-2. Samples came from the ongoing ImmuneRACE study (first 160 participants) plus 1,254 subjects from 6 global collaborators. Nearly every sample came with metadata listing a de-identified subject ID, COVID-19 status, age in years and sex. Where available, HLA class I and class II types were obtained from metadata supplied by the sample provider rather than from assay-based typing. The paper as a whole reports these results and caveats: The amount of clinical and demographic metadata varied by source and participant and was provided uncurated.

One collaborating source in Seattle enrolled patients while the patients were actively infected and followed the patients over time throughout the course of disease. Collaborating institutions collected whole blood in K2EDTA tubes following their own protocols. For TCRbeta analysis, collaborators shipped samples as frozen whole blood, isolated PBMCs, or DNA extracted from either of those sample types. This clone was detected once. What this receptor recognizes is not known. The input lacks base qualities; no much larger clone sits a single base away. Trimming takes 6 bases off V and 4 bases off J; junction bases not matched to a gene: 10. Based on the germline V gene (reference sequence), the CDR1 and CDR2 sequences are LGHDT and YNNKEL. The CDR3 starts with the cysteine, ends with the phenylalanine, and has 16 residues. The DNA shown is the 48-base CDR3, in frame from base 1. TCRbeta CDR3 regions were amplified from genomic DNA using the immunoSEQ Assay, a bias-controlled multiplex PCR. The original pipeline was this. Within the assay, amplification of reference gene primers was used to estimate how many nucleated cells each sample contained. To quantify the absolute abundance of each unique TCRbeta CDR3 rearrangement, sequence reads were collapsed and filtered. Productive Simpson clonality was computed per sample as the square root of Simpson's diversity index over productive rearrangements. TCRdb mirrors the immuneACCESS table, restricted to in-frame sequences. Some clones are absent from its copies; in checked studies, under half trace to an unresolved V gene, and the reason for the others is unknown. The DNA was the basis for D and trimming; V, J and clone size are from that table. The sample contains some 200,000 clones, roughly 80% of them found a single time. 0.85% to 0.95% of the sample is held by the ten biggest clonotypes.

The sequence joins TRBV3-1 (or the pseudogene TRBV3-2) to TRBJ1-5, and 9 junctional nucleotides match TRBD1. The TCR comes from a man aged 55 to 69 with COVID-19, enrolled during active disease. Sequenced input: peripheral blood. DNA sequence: TGTGCCAGCAGTTTTTGGGGGACAGGGCTGAATCAGCCCCAGCATTTT. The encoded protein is CASSFWGTGLNQPQHF.